The next 31 T cell receptor beta chains were all read from a single sample in a study of OX40 agonist ivuxolimab in advanced cancers. TCRdb's copy holds only in-frame clones and misses some; the assay was immunoSEQ multiplex PCR. The sample has roughly 45,000 clones, about 86% seen once. Sample: CD4+ or CD8+ T cells sorted from blood, taken in a trial of the OX40 agonist ivuxolimab. These receptors were taken from an adult with an advanced solid tumor such as melanoma, head and neck, liver or kidney cancer.

The chain links TRBV21-1 to TRBJ1-5; the table's D call, TRBD1, was not checked against the DNA. TRBV21-1 is classified as a pseudogene. The CDR3 extends over 14 amino acids. The CDR3: CASGADRGHQPQHF. Written as DNA, the CDR3 is TGTGCCAGCGGAGCCGACAGGGGGCATCAGCCCCAGCATTTT.

In DNA, the CDR3 is TGTGCCAGCAGCCAATTCGGGGATGGCTACACCTTC. Translating it yields CASSQFGDGYTF. The chain couples TRBV16 to TRBJ1-2; D unclear. The CDR3 is 12 amino acids. V was shortened by 1 base and J by 6 bases, with 6 bases between the two germline ends. CDR1 is KGHSY, CDR2 FQNENV, per germline.

This clone was seen a few times. V usage is TRBV6-1 and J usage is TRBJ2-7; TRBD2 aligns across 11 bases. V trimming: 8 bases; J trimming: 7 bases; junction bases outside the gene matches: 7. The CDR3 extends over 13 amino acids. Germline CDR1 reads MNHNS; CDR2 reads SASEGT. DNA for the CDR3: TGTGCCAGCGGATTAGCGGGAGGGCGGGAGCAGTACTTC. This codes for CASGLAGGREQYF.

V and J are TRBV28 and TRBJ1-4; D call uncertain. The CDR3 loop spans 14 amino acids. CDR1 is MDHEN and CDR2 is SYDVKM in the germline V gene. Trimming left V 1 base short and J 4 bases short, with 7 bases between. The CDR3 DNA reads TGTGCCAGCAGTTTATCGGGTGGTAATGAAAAACTGTTTTTT. Protein: CASSLSGGNEKLFF.

The V and J genes are TRBV19 and TRBJ2-1, with D maybe TRBD1 (5 bases). V was clipped by 5 bases and J by 3 bases, with 20 bases between them. The germline gives CDR1 LNHDA, CDR2 SQIVND (reference sequence). CDR3 length: 17 amino acids. This chain's CDR3 is CASSPMDMNYNYNEQFF. The CDR3, as DNA: TGTGCCAGTAGTCCTATGGACATGAACTACAACTACAATGAGCAGTTCTTC. The whole variable domain, remainder taken from reference TRBV19 and TRBJ2-1, is DGGITQSPKYLFRKEGQNVTLSCEQNLNHDAMYWYRQDPGQGLRLIYYSQIVNDFQKGDIAEGYSVSREKKESFPLTVTSAQKNPTAFYLCASSPMDMNYNYNEQFFGPGTRLTVL.

The V call is TRBV5-1, the J call TRBJ2-4; 7 bases map to TRBD1. V lost 0 bases, J lost 0 bases, and 6 bases stayed unmatched. This CDR3 region has 17 residues. The germline V gene has CDR1 SGHRS and CDR2 YFSETQ. CDR3 nucleotides: TGCGCCAGCAGCTTGGACGACAGGGCAGTAGCCAAAAACATTCAGTACTTC. Its protein product is CASSLDDRAVAKNIQYF.

This clone was counted once. The genes are TRBV6-5 and TRBJ1-5; TRBD1 matches 8 bases. Germline trimming cut 6 bases from V and 4 bases from J; bases unmatched to any gene: 5. The V gene's germline CDR1 is MNHEY and CDR2 SVGAGI. This CDR3 comprises 14 residues. The CDR3 nucleotides are TGTGCCAGCAGGCGGACAGGGAGGAATCAGCCCCAGCATTTT. Its translation is CASRRTGRNQPQHF.

V gene TRBV7-8 combines with J gene TRBJ2-2; D gene ambiguous. This CDR3 is 15 amino acids long. V lost 4 bases and J 6 bases, leaving 15 bases between the germline ends. Germline V CDR1 and CDR2: SGHVS, FQNEAQ. CDR3 amino acids: CASSSYRLSAGELFF. The CDR3 DNA is TGTGCCAGCAGCTCCTACCGTTTGAGCGCCGGGGAGCTGTTTTTT.

The chain is built from TRBV7-9 and TRBJ2-7; 12 nucleotides align to TRBD2. Germline CDR1 is SEHNR and CDR2 is FQNEAQ (reference sequence). The V segment lost 5 bases and the J segment 1 base; nucleotides outside the gene matches: 6. This CDR3 contains 16 residues. CDR3 residues: CASSLWTSGKSYEQYF. CDR3 DNA: TGTGCCAGCAGCCTTTGGACTAGCGGGAAATCCTACGAGCAGTACTTC. The full variable domain, with the rest looked up from reference TRBV7-9 and TRBJ2-7, is DTGVSQNPRHKITKRGQNVTFRCDPISEHNRLYWYRQTLGQGPEFLTYFQNEAQLEKSRLLSDRFSAERPKGSFSTLEIQRTEQGDSAMYLCASSLWTSGKSYEQYFGPGTRLTVT.

The V call is TRBV11-1, the J call TRBJ2-3; D is possibly TRBD2 (5 bases). The CDR3 extends over 14 amino acids. Trimming left V 0 bases short and J 2 bases short, with 6 bases between. Looked up from germline, CDR1 is SGHAT and CDR2 is FQDESV (reference sequence). CDR3: CASSLALATDTQYF. In DNA form, the CDR3 reads TGTGCCAGCAGCTTAGCGCTAGCCACAGATACGCAGTATTTT.

V is TRBV7-3 and J is TRBJ2-3; 8 bases agree with TRBD2. The CDR3 runs to 15 residues. The ends lost 3 bases at V and 0 bases at J; junction bases unmatched: 2. In germline, CDR1 is SGHTA, CDR2 FQGTGA. The CDR3 DNA follows: TGTGCCAGCAGCTTCAGCGGGAGTAGCACAGATACGCAGTATTTT. As protein: CASSFSGSSTDTQYF. Filled out from reference TRBV7-3 and TRBJ2-3, the complete variable domain reads GAGVSQTPSNKVTEKGKYVELRCDPISGHTALYWYRQSLGQGPEFLIYFQGTGAADDSGLPNDRFFAVRPEGSVSTLKIQRTERGDSAVYLCASSFSGSSTDTQYFGPGTRLTVL.

The rearrangement joins TRBV19 to TRBJ1-5; 7 nucleotides agree with TRBD1. Germline V CDR1 and CDR2: LNHDA, SQIVND (reference sequence). The CDR3 consists of 17 residues. The V segment lost 1 base and the J segment 3 bases; nucleotides outside the gene matches: 9. The CDR3: CASSIVGATGNNQPQHF. DNA of the CDR3: TGTGCCAGTAGTATAGTGGGCGCGACAGGGAACAATCAGCCCCAGCATTTT.

The chain joins TRBV15 to TRBJ1-1, with D unclear. V was shortened by 0 bases and J by 1 base, with 9 bases between the two germline ends. The CDR3 totals 15 residues. Germline loops: CDR1 LNHNV, CDR2 YYDKDF (reference sequence). As DNA, the CDR3 is TGTGCCACCAGCAGAGATAAGGACTGGAACACTGAAGCTTTCTTT. Translated: CATSRDKDWNTEAFF.

The DNA of the CDR3 is TGTGCCAGCAGCCCCGACGGGGGCATTCAGTACTTC. This gives the protein CASSPDGGIQYF. The chain is built from TRBV11-2 and TRBJ2-4; D possibly corresponds to TRBD2 (6 bases). Germline V gene lookup returns CDR1 SGHAT and CDR2 FQNNGV. V was cut by 5 bases and J by 9 bases, with 11 bases left in between. The CDR3 consists of 12 residues.

The chain couples TRBV6-5 to TRBJ2-7; 10 bases agree with TRBD2. V shed 6 bases, J shed 3 bases, and the junction held 8 bases outside the gene matches. The CDR3 contains 15 residues. Germline loops: CDR1 MNHEY, CDR2 SVGAGI. The CDR3 DNA follows: TGTGCCAGCAGGGCCCTAGCGGGAGTCCTCTACGAGCAGTACTTC. This encodes CASRALAGVLYEQYF.

The J gene is TRBJ1-3, the V gene TRBV10-3; D possibly corresponds to TRBD1 (5 bases). The germline CDR1 and CDR2 sequences are ENHRY and SYGVKD. Trimming removed 2 bases from V and 0 bases from J, with 8 bases in between. The CDR3 loop spans 15 amino acids. In DNA, the CDR3 is TGTGCCATCAGTGAGCGACAGAGCTCTGGAAACACCATATATTTT. This translates into CAISERQSSGNTIYF.

The V call is TRBV28, the J call TRBJ2-1, with 8 bases that match TRBD2. Trimming took 1 base from V and 8 from J; bases not matched to a gene: 4. Germline V gives CDR1 MDHEN, CDR2 SYDVKM. The length of the CDR3 is 14 residues. This CDR3 is CASSLFTSGHEQFF. DNA for the CDR3: TGTGCCAGCAGTTTATTTACTAGCGGCCATGAGCAGTTCTTC.

The V call is TRBV5-3, the J call TRBJ1-4; no firm D call. TRBV5-3 is an open reading frame, and its role is uncertain. There are 15 residues in the CDR3. The V gene lost 1 base and the J gene lost 6 bases, with 13 bases spanning the gap. CDR3 region: CARSLYRSPDEKLFF. Written as DNA, the CDR3 is TGTGCCAGAAGCTTGTACCGATCTCCAGATGAAAAACTGTTTTTT.

The table lists this clone with a few counts. J is TRBJ1-2 and V is TRBV5-6, with a weak D call TRBD1 (6 bases). This CDR3 is built from 14 residues. Trimming took 7 bases from V and 4 from J, leaving 17 bases between them. Germline loops: CDR1 SGHDT, CDR2 YYEEEE. This chain's CDR3 is CASLVGQTPYGYTF. Written as DNA, the CDR3 is TGTGCCAGCTTGGTAGGACAGACCCCCTATGGCTACACCTTC.

This chain links TRBV19 with TRBJ1-5, with 7 bases aligning to TRBD1. CDR3 size: 13 residues. The germline CDR1 and CDR2 sequences are LNHDA and SQIVND (reference sequence). With V trimmed by 7 bases and J by 4 bases, 4 bases remained unmatched. The CDR3 sequence: CASKVRGNQPQHF. Written as DNA, the CDR3 is TGTGCCAGTAAGGTCAGGGGGAATCAGCCCCAGCATTTT. The whole variable domain, filled in from reference TRBV19 and TRBJ1-5, reads DGGITQSPKYLFRKEGQNVTLSCEQNLNHDAMYWYRQDPGQGLRLIYYSQIVNDFQKGDIAEGYSVSREKKESFPLTVTSAQKNPTAFYLCASKVRGNQPQHFGDGTRLSIL.

This chain joins TRBV6-5 and TRBJ1-5, with TRBD1 as a possible D gene (6 bases). Trimming took off 9 bases at V and 5 bases at J, with 14 bases between the two ends. The CDR3 has 13 residues. The V gene's germline CDR1 is MNHEY and CDR2 SVGAGI. The CDR3, as DNA: TGTGCCAGTACAAAGGACAGACATCAGCCCCAGCATTTT. Translated: CASTKDRHQPQHF.

The sample holds a few counts of this clone. In DNA, the CDR3 is TGTGCCAGCGCTGTTAGGGGCGCAAACTATGGCTACACCTTC. Encoded protein: CASAVRGANYGYTF. This chain joins TRBV2 and TRBJ1-2; possible D gene TRBD1, 5 bases. V dropped 8 bases and J dropped 2 bases, with 15 bases sitting between them. This CDR3 has 14 amino acids. Germline CDR1 reads SNHLY; CDR2 reads FYNNEI.

V usage is TRBV5-1 and J usage is TRBJ2-7; 7 bases map to TRBD1. Unmatched junction bases numbered 6, after V lost 0 bases and J lost 6 bases. Germline lookup yields CDR1 SGHRS and CDR2 YFSETQ. CDR3 length equals 14 residues. DNA of the CDR3: TGCGCCAGCAGCTTGGGACAGGGTGCCTTCGAGCAGTACTTC. Translation: CASSLGQGAFEQYF. Drawing the rest from reference TRBV5-1 and TRBJ2-7, the complete variable domain is KAGVTQTPRYLIKTRGQQVTLSCSPISGHRSVSWYQQTPGQGLQFLFEYFSETQRNKGNFPGRFSGRQFSNSRSEMNVSTLELGDSALYLCASSLGQGAFEQYFGPGTRLTVT.

J is TRBJ2-3 and V is TRBV5-1, with 12 bases identical to TRBD1. The CDR3 length is 15 residues. Per the germline V gene, CDR1 is SGHRS and CDR2 is YFSETQ. J gave up 8 bases and V 4 bases, and 8 bases lay outside the gene matches. The CDR3 region is CASSSQGQGAGTQYF. Written as DNA, the CDR3 is TGCGCCAGCAGCAGCCAGGGACAGGGGGCAGGTACGCAGTATTTT.

The J gene is TRBJ1-2, the V gene TRBV7-9; D remains ambiguous. The germline V gene encodes CDR1 SEHNR and CDR2 FQNEAQ (reference sequence). V dropped 6 bases and J dropped 6 bases, with 14 bases sitting between them. The CDR3 has 13 amino acids. In nucleotides, the CDR3 is TGTGCCAGCAGTCGGGCCTCGGCGAATGGCTACACCTTC. Its protein is CASSRASANGYTF.

The chain uses TRBV5-1 and TRBJ2-5, with TRBD2 identical over 9 bases. Per the germline V gene, CDR1 is SGHRS and CDR2 is YFSETQ. The CDR3 runs to 16 residues. The V gene end was trimmed by 0 bases and the J gene end by 5 bases; junction bases not matched to a gene: 8. The CDR3 DNA reads TGCGCCAGCAGCTTGGCCGCGGGAGGGCCGGGGGAGACCCAGTACTTC. As protein: CASSLAAGGPGETQYF.

The chain is built from TRBV7-6 and TRBJ2-3, with TRBD1 matching over 10 bases. This CDR3 region has 15 residues. The trim removed 1 base at V and 5 bases at J, leaving 3 bases unmatched. Germline CDR1 is SGHVS and CDR2 is FNYEAQ. The CDR3 spells CASSLGQGAGDTQYF. The CDR3 DNA sequence: TGTGCCAGCAGCTTAGGACAGGGGGCAGGAGATACGCAGTATTTT.

The CDR3 DNA is TGTGCCAGCAGAACGGGACCTTATGGCTACACCTTC. This codes for CASRTGPYGYTF. V usage is TRBV6-5 and J usage is TRBJ1-2; TRBD1 is a possible D gene (5 bases). V lost 6 bases to trimming and J lost 5 bases, with 10 bases between them. Germline lookup yields CDR1 MNHEY and CDR2 SVGAGI. The CDR3 is made up of 12 amino acids.

CDR3 in amino acids: CASRVRGRGSYTF. Written as DNA, the CDR3 is TGTGCCAGCAGAGTGAGGGGGCGCGGGAGCTACACCTTC. The genes are TRBV6-5 and TRBJ1-2; 7 bases line up with TRBD1. The length of the CDR3 is 13 residues. Germline CDR1 MNHEY, CDR2 SVGAGI. After removal of 6 bases from V and 9 bases from J, the junction contained 10 bases not matched to a gene.

This chain links TRBV6-5 with TRBJ2-5; tentative D call: TRBD2 (5 bases). The DNA end is more similar to TRBJ2-7, so the J call may be wrong. CDR3 length equals 15 residues. Germline V gene data show CDR1 as MNHEY and CDR2 as SVGAGI. CDR3 DNA sequence: TGTGCCAGCAGTTACTCAGCGGTGCGTTCCTACGAGCAGTACTTC. Encoded protein: CASSYSAVRSYEQYF.

CDR3 DNA: TGCGCCAGCAGCTTGGACAGGGGGCTCAACACCATATATTTT. Its translation: CASSLDRGLNTIYF. This chain uses TRBV5-1 with TRBJ1-3; the match to TRBD1 covers 9 bases. Trimming took 0 bases from V and 7 from J; bases not matched to a gene: 2. The CDR3 contains 14 residues. Germline lookup yields CDR1 SGHRS and CDR2 YFSETQ.